The present TCR beta chain was sequenced within a study of PD-1 blockade in classical Hodgkin lymphoma. Study overall: Nivolumab 3 mg/kg was given intravenously every 2 weeks.

This CDR3 is 19 amino acids long. Trimming removed 0 bases at V and 0 bases at J, with 20 bases between. CDR1 is LGHNA and CDR2 is YSLEER in the germline V gene. Every patient had relapsed following autologous stem cell transplantation, and cohorts differed in brentuximab vedotin exposure. Only in-frame clones appear in the TCRdb table, and some are missing; sequencing was by immunoSEQ multiplex PCR. The sample includes more than 30,000 clones, more than 65% of them seen just once. This clone was seen only a few times. The rearrangement uses TRBV4-3 and TRBJ1-1; D is unresolved. Sample: peripheral blood mononuclear cells (PBMCs), taken before the second cycle of nivolumab. The sequence derives from a human donor with classical Hodgkin lymphoma. The CDR3, as DNA: TGCGCCAGCAGCCAAGATCGGTTTGGCTTAAGGCGTTTGAACACTGAAGCTTTCTTT. This sequence encodes CASSQDRFGLRRLNTEAFF.